This T cell receptor beta chain was recorded in a study of T cell changes during pregnancy in multiple sclerosis (dated by TCRdb to the late 2010s). Describing the broader study: Changes in the T cell repertoire over the course of pregnancy were examined in this study in women with multiple sclerosis.

As for this clone: This receptor's antigen is unknown. No clone much larger than this one lies a single base away; base qualities are absent.

The germline V gene (reference sequence) yields SGHNT for CDR1 and YYREEE for CDR2. The V and J ends are trimmed by 0 bases and 8 bases, leaving 11 bases between them. The CDR3 sequence holds 13 residues, the cysteine and phenylalanine included. Just CDR3 DNA is preserved here, 39 bases in frame from base 1. Library prep was done by the immunoSEQ multiplex PCR assay. The table was pulled from immuneACCESS by TCRdb, which kept in-frame rearrangements only. Such tables lose some clones; where checked, under half of the loss comes from unresolved V genes, and the rest has no known cause. The sample profile shows 85,000 to 130,000 clones; around 93% of them were found once. In total, the top ten clones hold about 0.9% of the sample.

The chain links TRBV5-4 with TRBJ1-2, and perhaps TRBD1 as D gene, on 6 matching bases. This specimen consisted of peripheral blood, obtained before pregnancy. The origin of this receptor is a female donor with multiple sclerosis, enrolled in a pregnancy study. CDR3 loop: CASSLDAGEGYTF. Here is the DNA: TGTGCCAGCAGCTTGGACGCAGGGGAAGGCTACACCTTC.